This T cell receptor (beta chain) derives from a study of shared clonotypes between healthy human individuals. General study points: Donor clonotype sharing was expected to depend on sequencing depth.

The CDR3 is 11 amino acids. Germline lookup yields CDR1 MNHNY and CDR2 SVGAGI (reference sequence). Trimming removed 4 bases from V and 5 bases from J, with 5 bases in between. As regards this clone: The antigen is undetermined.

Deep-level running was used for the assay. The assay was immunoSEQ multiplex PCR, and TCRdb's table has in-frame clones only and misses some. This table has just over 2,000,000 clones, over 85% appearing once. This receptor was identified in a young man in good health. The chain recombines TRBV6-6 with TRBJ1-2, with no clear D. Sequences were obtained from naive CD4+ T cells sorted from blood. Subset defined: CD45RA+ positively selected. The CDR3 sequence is CASSWDYGYTF. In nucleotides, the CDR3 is TGTGCCAGCAGTTGGGATTATGGCTACACCTTC.